This entry describes one T cell receptor (beta chain). Extraction also yielded germline DNA, while blood RNA was obtained from unsorted whole blood. This CDR3 has 14 amino acids. The V gene lost 8 bases and the J gene lost 3 bases, with 16 bases spanning the gap. Germline loops: CDR1 SQVTM, CDR2 ANQGSEA. This specimen belongs to a study of tumor-infiltrating lymphocytes in primary liver carcinoma. A constant-region primer served to make TCR beta cDNA from 500 to 550 ng total RNA. Slightly modified ARM-PCR served as the procedure for the TCR beta libraries. These libraries came from three rounds of nested multiplex PCR. The study ran its first two PCR rounds for nine to eleven cycles each, using TRBV1-TRBV30 forward primers and a C-beta reverse primer. TCRdb reprocessed the multiplex PCR reads via MiXCR and lists one record per CDR3 protein. The table shows some 180,000 distinct CDR3 sequences, with 60% occurring only once.

Material for sequencing was peripheral blood. This receptor was taken from a man aged 40-55 years with primary liver carcinoma and hepatitis B virus infection. This chain connects TRBV29-1 to TRBJ2-2; D may be TRBD1 or TRBD2 (7 bases each). The CDR3 spells CSFGGGGYTGELFF. The CDR3 coding sequence is TGCAGCTTTGGGGGAGGGGGCTACACCGGGGAGCTGTTTTTT.